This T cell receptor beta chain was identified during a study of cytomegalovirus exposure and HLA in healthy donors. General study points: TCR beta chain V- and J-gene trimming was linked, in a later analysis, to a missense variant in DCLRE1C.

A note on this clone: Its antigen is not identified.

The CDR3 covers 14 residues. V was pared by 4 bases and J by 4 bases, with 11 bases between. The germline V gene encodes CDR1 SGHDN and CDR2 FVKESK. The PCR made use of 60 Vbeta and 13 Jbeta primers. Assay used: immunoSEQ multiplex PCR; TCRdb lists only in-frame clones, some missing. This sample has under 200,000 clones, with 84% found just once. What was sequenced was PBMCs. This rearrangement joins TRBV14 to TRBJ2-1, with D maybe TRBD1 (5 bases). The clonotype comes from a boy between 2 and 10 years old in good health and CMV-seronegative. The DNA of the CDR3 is TGTGCCAGCAGCCTTGAGACAGTTTACAATGAGCAGTTCTTC. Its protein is CASSLETVYNEQFF.